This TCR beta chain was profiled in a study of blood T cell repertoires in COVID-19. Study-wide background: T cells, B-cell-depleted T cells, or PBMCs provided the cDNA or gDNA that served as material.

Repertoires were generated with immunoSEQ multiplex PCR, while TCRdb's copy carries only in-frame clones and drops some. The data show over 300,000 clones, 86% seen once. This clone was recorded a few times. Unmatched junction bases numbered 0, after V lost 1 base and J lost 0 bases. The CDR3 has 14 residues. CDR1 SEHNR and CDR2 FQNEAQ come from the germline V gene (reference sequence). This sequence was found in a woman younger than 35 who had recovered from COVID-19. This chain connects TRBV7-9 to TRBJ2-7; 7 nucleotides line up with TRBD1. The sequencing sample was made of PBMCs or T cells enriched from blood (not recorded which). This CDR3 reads CASSLDRGSYEQYF. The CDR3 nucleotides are TGTGCCAGCAGCTTAGACAGGGGCTCCTACGAGCAGTACTTC.